This is a list of T cell receptor beta chains from one sample in a study of early T cells in non-severe SARS-CoV-2 infection. TCRdb re-called the 5' RACE reads with MiXCR, one entry per CDR3 protein. The table records under 85,000 distinct CDR3 sequences, roughly 4.7% of them present only once. The material sequenced was whole blood, taken at baseline. These receptors all stem from an adult who was a healthcare worker with PCR-confirmed SARS-CoV-2 infection or an uninfected control (not recorded which). Both conserved end residues are part of each CDR3. A D gene is named only where the DNA matches it firmly. Expanded clones are given a class, and other clones once, few, many or no size at all.

TRBV5-1	TRBD2	-	TRBJ2-3	CASSSGLAGATDTQYF	TGCGCCAGCAGCTCGGGACTAGCGGGAGCCACAGATACGCAGTATTTT
TRBV20-1	-	many	TRBJ2-1	CSAVATAGLYNEQFF	TGCAGTGCTGTCGCGACTGCTGGACTTTACAATGAGCAGTTCTTC
TRBV19	TRBD1	many	TRBJ1-2	CASIPGGINYGYTF	TGTGCCAGTATACCAGGGGGAATTAACTATGGCTACACCTTC
TRBV10-3	-	few	TRBJ2-3	CAISESPAGTQYF	TGTGCCATCAGTGAGTCGCCGGCTGGGACGCAGTATTTT
TRBV18	TRBD2	many	TRBJ2-1	CASSPGLAGANNEQFF	TGTGCCAGCTCACCGGGACTAGCGGGAGCAAACAATGAGCAGTTCTTC
TRBV5-5	-	many	TRBJ1-5	CASTLGWREGQPQHF	TGTGCCAGCACCCTTGGATGGAGGGAGGGTCAGCCCCAGCATTTT
TRBV27	-	-	TRBJ2-6	CASTRLGANVVTF	TGTGCCAGCACCCGCCTGGGGGCCAACGTCGTGACTTTC
TRBV10-1	-	few	TRBJ1-6	CASSERYYNSPLHF	TGCGCCAGCAGTGAAAGATACTATAATTCACCCCTCCACTTT
TRBV6-1	-	many	TRBJ2-1	CASSEGAYPGNEQFF	TGTGCCAGCAGTGAGGGGGCCTACCCTGGCAATGAGCAGTTCTTC
TRBV7-9	TRBD2	many	TRBJ2-1	CASSLPGGNEQFF	TGTGCCAGCAGCTTACCGGGGGGGAATGAGCAGTTCTTC
TRBV7-9	-	-	TRBJ1-1	CASSSGVGLNTEAFF	TGTGCCAGCAGCAGTGGGGTGGGGCTGAACACTGAAGCTTTCTTT
TRBV6-1	TRBD1	-	TRBJ1-2	CASYGGTAANYGYTF	TGTGCCAGCTATGGGGGGACAGCGGCTAACTATGGCTACACCTTC
TRBV11-3	TRBD2	few	TRBJ2-3	CASSPWTSGGTDTQYF	TGTGCCAGCAGCCCCTGGACTAGCGGAGGCACAGATACGCAGTATTTT
TRBV19	-	-	TRBJ2-4	CASSSTGTPRNIQYF	TGTGCCAGTAGTAGCACCGGGACTCCCCGAAACATTCAGTACTTC